A selection of T cell receptor beta chains follows, all from one sample in a study of blood T cell repertoires in COVID-19. The assay was immunoSEQ multiplex PCR, and TCRdb's table has in-frame clones only and misses some. The sample carries 180,000 or so clones, 84% recorded once. Sequences were obtained from peripheral blood. The receptors were gathered from a human donor with acute or convalescent COVID-19. The donor label of this sample is uncertain. Each CDR3 is given with its conserved first and last residue. A D gene is named only where the DNA matches it firmly. The size field is filled for only some rows; it gives once, few, many or a size class.

j_call | v_call | clone_size | d_call | cdr3_nt | cdr3_aa
TRBJ1-2 | TRBV6-1 | once | . | TGTGCCAGCAGTGAAGCGTTCGCAGGGGCGGGTGGCTACACCTTC | CASSEAFAGAGGYTF
TRBJ2-7 | TRBV27 | . | TRBD2 | TGTGCCAGCAGTTTTTGGGGACTAGCGGGAGGTGGAGAGCAGTACTTC | CASSFWGLAGGGEQYF
TRBJ2-1 | TRBV5-1 | . | TRBD1 | TGCGCCAGCAGCCAGGGGGTTGAAGAGCAGTTCTTC | CASSQGVEEQFF
TRBJ2-7 | TRBV6-1 | . | . | TGTGCCAGCAGTGAATCAGGGCGGTGGGAGCAGTACTTC | CASSESGRWEQYF
TRBJ2-5 | TRBV27 | . | . | TGTGCCAGCAGTTTCGCCCTGGGGCCCCAAGAGACCCAGTACTTC | CASSFALGPQETQYF
TRBJ1-6 | TRBV5-6 | . | TRBD1 | TGTGCCAGCAGCTCTGGAGGCAGGGGGGCGTCACCCCTCCACTTT | CASSSGGRGASPLHF
TRBJ1-5 | TRBV6-6 | . | . | TGTGCCAGCAGTTACCCCGCAGGAAGCAATCAGCCCCAGCATTTT | CASSYPAGSNQPQHF
TRBJ1-2 | TRBV5-4 | . | . | TGTGCCAGCAGCTTGGTTCACGGGAATGGCTACACCTTC | CASSLVHGNGYTF
TRBJ2-1 | TRBV11-3 | . | . | TGTGCCAGCAGCGAAGGACAAAACAATGAGCAGTTCTTC | CASSEGQNNEQFF
TRBJ2-1 | TRBV19 | . | . | TGTGCCAGCCCTAGCCCCGGACCTACCTACAATGAGCAGTTCTTC | CASPSPGPTYNEQFF
TRBJ2-1 | TRBV6-5 | . | TRBD2 | TGTGCCAGCAGGCTAGCGGGAGCTATTGAGCAGTTCTTC | CASRLAGAIEQFF
TRBJ2-1 | TRBV18 | . | TRBD2 | TGTGCCAGCTCACCACCGGCGGGGGGGGCCTACAATGAGCAGTTCTTC | CASSPPAGGAYNEQFF
TRBJ2-1 | TRBV28 | . | . | TGTGCCAGCATTAGCGTCGGGCGGCAGTTCTTC | CASISVGRQFF
TRBJ2-7 | TRBV6-4 | . | . | TGTGCCAGCAGTGGAGGCGGCTCCTACGAGCAGTACTTC | CASSGGGSYEQYF
TRBJ2-5 | TRBV20-1 | once | . | TGCAGTGCTAGTAGCGGAGCCCAAGAGACCCAGTACTTC | CSASSGAQETQYF
TRBJ1-3 | TRBV5-6 | few | . | TGTGCCAGCAGCTCCACCCGGACAGCTTCTGGAAACACCATATATTTT | CASSSTRTASGNTIYF
TRBJ1-5 | TRBV6-2/TRBV6-3 | . | . | TGTGCCAGCAGTGCACAGGGAAGGAGCAATCAGCCCCAGCATTTT | CASSAQGRSNQPQHF